This TCR beta chain was found in a study of blood T cells in healthy people across ages. The wider study: Capture by template switching was about one barcoded beta molecule per two T cells.

Concerning this clonotype itself: Its antigen is not identified.

It was with a sample-barcoded 5' primer and a J-beta primer mix that a second PCR of roughly 7 to 12 cycles was run. All samples gave at least 2.5 million CDR3-containing paired-end reads. TCRdb fed the 5' RACE reads into MiXCR, producing one record per CDR3 protein. The repertoire holds roughly 2 million distinct CDR3 sequences, with about 49% as singletons. CDR1 SGHRS and CDR2 YFSETQ come from the germline V gene. The CDR3 has 18 amino acids. Each donor supplied roughly 10 milliliters of peripheral blood. Study-level points and caveats: The long-lived group displayed more naive CD4+ cells, plus higher diversity, than the aged donors did.

The sequence was collected from a woman in her forties in good health. The chain joins TRBV5-1 to TRBJ2-4; 8 bases line up with TRBD1. The J call may be faulty, since TRBJ2-7 better matches the DNA end. The material sequenced was blood. The CDR3, as DNA: TGCGCCAGCAGCTGGGGAGGACAGGGAGTTGGTCTTTCCTACGAGCAGTACTTC. Translation: CASSWGGQGVGLSYEQYF.